This T cell receptor (beta chain) was identified during a study of blood T cell repertoires in COVID-19 (dated by TCRdb to the early 2020s). The study in broad terms: The collaborator samples originated in the United States, Italy and Spain and spanned the acute and convalescent phases of COVID-19. The material from the prospective study consisted of cDNA or gDNA derived from T cells, B-cell-depleted T cells, or PBMCs. Deeply sampled blood TCRbeta repertoires from subjects exposed to, actively infected with, or recovered from COVID-19 were included in the dataset. The repertoires were made available in a free public database intended to serve as a resource for research on the immune response to SARS-CoV-2. The samples were drawn from the first 160 participants of the ongoing ImmuneRACE study and from 1,254 subjects provided by 6 global collaborators. The sample metadata nearly always contained a de-identified subject ID, COVID-19 status, age in years and sex. HLA class I and class II types, where available, came from metadata supplied by the sample provider rather than from assay-based typing. General study outcomes and caveats: The quantity of clinical and demographic metadata differed by source and by participant and was supplied without curation.

The germline V gene provides CDR1 SGHTA and CDR2 FQGNSA. V has 5 bases trimmed and J has 6 bases trimmed; junction bases matching no gene number 9. From cysteine to phenylalanine, the CDR3 is 15 amino acids long. Only the CDR3 part of the read is kept: 45 bases, read in frame from the first base. Concerning this clone: It has no known antigen specificity. No base-level quality is on record; no much larger clone is a single base apart.

Whole blood was collected in K2EDTA tubes by collaborating institutions according to the institutions' own protocols. For TCRbeta analysis, collaborators shipped samples as frozen whole blood, isolated PBMCs, or DNA extracted from either of those sample types. TCRbeta CDR3 regions were amplified from genomic DNA using the immunoSEQ Assay, a bias-controlled multiplex PCR. The authors' analysis ran thus. The number of nucleated cells in each sample was estimated by amplification of reference gene primers within the assay. To quantify the absolute abundance of each unique TCRbeta CDR3 rearrangement, sequence reads were collapsed and filtered. For each sample, productive Simpson clonality was calculated by taking the square root of Simpson's diversity index across productive rearrangements. TCRdb stores this immuneACCESS table with in-frame sequences only. Part of the clones is absent; in the studies checked, under half of the shortfall reflects unresolved V genes, and no reason is known for the rest. The V and J calls and clone size were taken over from that table, and D and trimming were inferred from the DNA. This sample is represented by approximately 360,000 clones; roughly 90% of them were singletons. The ten largest clones capture 0.95% to 1.5% of the sample.

The source is a man aged 35-49 years with acute or convalescent COVID-19. The specimen was peripheral blood. The rearrangement joined TRBV7-2 to TRBJ1-5, and 8 junctional nucleotides match TRBD1. The DNA sequence is given as TGTGCCAGCAGCCCCGGCGGACAGGGCAGTCAGCCCCAGCATTTT. Protein translation: CASSPGGQGSQPQHF.